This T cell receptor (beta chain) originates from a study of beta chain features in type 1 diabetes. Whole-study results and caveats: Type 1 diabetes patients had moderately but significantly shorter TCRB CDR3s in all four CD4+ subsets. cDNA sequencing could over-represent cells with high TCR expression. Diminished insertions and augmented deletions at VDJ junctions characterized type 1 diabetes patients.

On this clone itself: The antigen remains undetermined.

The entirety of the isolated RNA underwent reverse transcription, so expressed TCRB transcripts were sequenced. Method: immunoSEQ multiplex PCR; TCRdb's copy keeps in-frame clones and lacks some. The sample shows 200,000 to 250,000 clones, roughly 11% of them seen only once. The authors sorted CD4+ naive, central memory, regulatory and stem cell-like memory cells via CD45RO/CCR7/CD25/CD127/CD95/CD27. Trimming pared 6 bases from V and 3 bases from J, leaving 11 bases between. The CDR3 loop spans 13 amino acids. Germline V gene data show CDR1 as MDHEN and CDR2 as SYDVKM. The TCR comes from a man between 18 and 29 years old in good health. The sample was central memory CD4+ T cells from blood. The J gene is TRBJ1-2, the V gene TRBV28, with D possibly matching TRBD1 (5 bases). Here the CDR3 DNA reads TGTGCCAGCAGAGAGATGACAGACTATGGCTACACCTTC. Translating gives CASREMTDYGYTF.